This is a list of T cell receptor beta chains from one sample in a study of blood T cell repertoires in COVID-19. Data came from immunoSEQ multiplex PCR; TCRdb stores just in-frame clones and leaves some out. The sample carries more than 250,000 clones, about 90% recorded once. Sequenced input: peripheral blood. These receptors all come from a woman in her 30s who had recovered from COVID-19. CDR3s leave out the opening cysteine and the closing phenylalanine or tryptophan. Fields, in order: CDR3 protein, V gene.

ASVWDSNTEAF	TRBV2
ASSEMTGERTEAF	TRBV6-1
ASSTRDSFYEQY	TRBV19
ASGGGNQPQH	TRBV28
ASSPGTSGGVPFSYNEQF	TRBV3-1/TRBV3-2
ASSTHGGSVWEQY	TRBV19
ASSLGPTESRNEQF	TRBV5-1
ANGTGLHGANVLT	TRBV6-5
AWRTGYEQY	TRBV30
ATSDPGGDEQF	TRBV24-1
ASSIGTGPYGYT	TRBV19
ASSTIDGGEKLF	TRBV19
ASSLIPFQETQY	TRBV5-6
ASTTRQAFNEKLF	TRBV28
ASSFGPSGKNEQY	TRBV7-9
ASSLGDGRALF	TRBV5-1
ASSSGQGTTGELF	TRBV2
ASSLPGDTQY	TRBV12-3/TRBV12-4
ASSRAGPSGANVLT	TRBV19
ASTPTGGQETQY	TRBV11-1
ASAPSGSADTQY	TRBV12-5
ASSDRTGESSPLH	TRBV3-1/TRBV3-2
ASSPVGGRAGANVLT	TRBV18
ASSSRSYGYT	TRBV7-2
ASSLMAGPQTGELF	TRBV13
ASSLRGNQPQH	TRBV7-2
ASSPLDSSPLH	TRBV6-5
ASSAGTSGYNEQF	TRBV9
ASSSAGTRRNTGELF	TRBV28
ASYPGLAATYEQY	TRBV27
ASSPLAGGLADTQY	TRBV3-1/TRBV3-2
ATRPQGQGVTGNTIY	TRBV19
ASSIEEGIGEQY	TRBV19
ASDQGAADTQY	TRBV12-3/TRBV12-4
ASSLGLAVYEQY	TRBV7-2
ASSLSYDTEAF	TRBV13
ASSFGGGDTQY	TRBV28
ASSQLLRDYEQY	TRBV4-3
ASSSSKSNQPQH	TRBV7-9
ASRGRQLSEKLF	TRBV6-5
ASSQAQPPRPAVAKNIQY	TRBV4-1